The T cell receptor (beta chain) described here comes from a study of T cell repertoires in cytomegalovirus infection. This clonotype was recorded at least ten times. TCRdb passed the reads through MiXCR, listing each CDR3 protein once. The repertoire consists of about 250,000 distinct CDR3 sequences, with around an eighth occurring once and the leading ten covering 1.5% to 2%. The V end lost 1 base, the J end lost 4 bases, and 7 bases lay between the germline ends. The CDR3 contains 12 residues. Germline V gene lookup returns CDR1 SQVTM and CDR2 ANQGSEA. The specimen sequenced was PBMCs. The chain has TRBV29-1 and TRBJ2-5; a weak D match, TRBD2 (5 bases). This TCR came from a human donor in good health (CMV status not recorded). Some clones in this sample may be carry-over from other donors' samples. The CDR3 DNA reads TGCAGCGTTGAAGCCGGAGGAGAGACCCAGTACTTC. It codes for CSVEAGGETQYF. Using reference TRBV29-1 and TRBJ2-5 for the parts outside the CDR3, the full variable domain is SAVISQKPSRDICQRGTSLTIQCQVDSQVTMMFWYRQQPGQSLTLIATANQGSEATYESGFVIDKFPISRPNLTFSTLTVSNMSPEDSSIYLCSVEAGGETQYFGPGTRLLVL.